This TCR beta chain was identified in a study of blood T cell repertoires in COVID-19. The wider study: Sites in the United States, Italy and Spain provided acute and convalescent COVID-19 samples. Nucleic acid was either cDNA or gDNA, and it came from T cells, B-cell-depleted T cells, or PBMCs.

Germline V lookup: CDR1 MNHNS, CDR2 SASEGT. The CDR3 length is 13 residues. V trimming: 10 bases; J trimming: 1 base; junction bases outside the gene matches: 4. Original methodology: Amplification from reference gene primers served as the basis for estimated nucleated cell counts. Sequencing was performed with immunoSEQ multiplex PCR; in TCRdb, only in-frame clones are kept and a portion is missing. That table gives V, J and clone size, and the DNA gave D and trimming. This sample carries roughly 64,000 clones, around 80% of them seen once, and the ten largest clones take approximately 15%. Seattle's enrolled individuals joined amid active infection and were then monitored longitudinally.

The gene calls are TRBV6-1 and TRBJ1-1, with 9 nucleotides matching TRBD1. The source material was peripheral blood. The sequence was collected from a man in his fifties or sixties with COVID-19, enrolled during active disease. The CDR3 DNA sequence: TGTGCCACACGGGGACAGGGGAACACTGAAGCTTTCTTT. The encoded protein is CATRGQGNTEAFF.